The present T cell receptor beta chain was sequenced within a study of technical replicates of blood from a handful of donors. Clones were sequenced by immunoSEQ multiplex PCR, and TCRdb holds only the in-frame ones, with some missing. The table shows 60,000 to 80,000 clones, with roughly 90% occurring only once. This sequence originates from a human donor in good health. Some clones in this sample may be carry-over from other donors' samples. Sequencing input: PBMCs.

The chain's CDR3 is CAWMDPSGRAKNNEQFF. The CDR3 region has the DNA TGTGCCTGGATGGATCCTAGCGGGAGGGCCAAGAACAATGAGCAGTTCTTC. The gene calls are TRBV30 and TRBJ2-1; TRBD2 matches at 12 bases. The J segment lost 5 bases and the V segment lost 4 bases, leaving 12 bases of the junction unmatched. CDR1 and CDR2 from the germline V gene are GTSNPN and SVGIG (reference sequence). This CDR3 has 17 residues.